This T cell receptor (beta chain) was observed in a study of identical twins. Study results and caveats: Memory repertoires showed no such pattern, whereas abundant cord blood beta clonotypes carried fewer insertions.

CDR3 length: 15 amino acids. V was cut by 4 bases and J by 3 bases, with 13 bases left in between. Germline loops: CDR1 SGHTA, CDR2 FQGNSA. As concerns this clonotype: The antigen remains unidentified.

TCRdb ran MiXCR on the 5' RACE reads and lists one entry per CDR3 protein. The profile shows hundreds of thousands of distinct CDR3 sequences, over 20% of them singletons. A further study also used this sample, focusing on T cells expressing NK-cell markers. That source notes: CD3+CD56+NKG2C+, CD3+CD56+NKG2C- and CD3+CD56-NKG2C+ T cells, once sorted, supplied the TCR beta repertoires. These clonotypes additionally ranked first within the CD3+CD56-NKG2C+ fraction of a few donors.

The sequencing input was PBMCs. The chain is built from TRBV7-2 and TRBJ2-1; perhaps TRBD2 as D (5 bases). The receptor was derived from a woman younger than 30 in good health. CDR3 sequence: CASSSRGQFYNEQFF. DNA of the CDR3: TGTGCCAGCAGCTCTAGAGGGCAGTTCTACAATGAGCAGTTCTTC.